The present T cell receptor beta chain was sequenced within a study of memory B cells and T cells in multiple sclerosis. Study-level findings and limits: Normalization was needed because clone-set size differences affected shared clonotype counts.

Germline V gene lookup returns CDR1 SGHDT and CDR2 YYEEEE. CDR3 size: 15 residues. Trimming cost V 4 bases and J 7 bases; bases outside gene matches: 10. In regard to this clone: Its antigen remains unidentified.

The method was immunoSEQ multiplex PCR; TCRdb's version includes in-frame clones alone and lacks a portion of them. The data contain 25,000 to 35,000 clones, roughly 88% of them seen just once; the ten biggest clones take up less than 3.5%. After stimulus-free culture, autoproliferating CFSE-dim and non-proliferating CFSE-high T cells were sequenced separately. Pooled replicate wells came from about 50 million CFSE-labeled PBMCs cultured about seven days without stimulus. The chain joins TRBV5-6 to TRBJ2-4, with 8 bases aligning to TRBD2. The sample consisted of PBMCs from blood kept in culture. The receptor was derived from a human donor with multiple sclerosis. Here the CDR3 DNA reads TGTGCCAGCAGCCCGCCCGGCAGCGGGGGTAACATTCAGTACTTC. Its protein is CASSPPGSGGNIQYF.